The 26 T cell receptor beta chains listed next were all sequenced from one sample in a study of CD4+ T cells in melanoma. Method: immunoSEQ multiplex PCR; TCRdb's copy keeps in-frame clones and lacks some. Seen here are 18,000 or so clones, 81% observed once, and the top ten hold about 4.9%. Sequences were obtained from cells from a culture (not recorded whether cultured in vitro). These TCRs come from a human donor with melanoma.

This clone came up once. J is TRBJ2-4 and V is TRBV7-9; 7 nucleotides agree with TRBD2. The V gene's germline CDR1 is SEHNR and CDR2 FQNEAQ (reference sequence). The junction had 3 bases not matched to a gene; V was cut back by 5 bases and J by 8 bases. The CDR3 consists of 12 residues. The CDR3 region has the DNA TGTGCCAGCAGCCCACGGGGGGACATTCAGTACTTC. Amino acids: CASSPRGDIQYF. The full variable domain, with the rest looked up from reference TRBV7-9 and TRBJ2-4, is DTGVSQNPRHKITKRGQNVTFRCDPISEHNRLYWYRQTLGQGPEFLTYFQNEAQLEKSRLLSDRFSAERPKGSFSTLEIQRTEQGDSAMYLCASSPRGDIQYFGAGTRLSVL.

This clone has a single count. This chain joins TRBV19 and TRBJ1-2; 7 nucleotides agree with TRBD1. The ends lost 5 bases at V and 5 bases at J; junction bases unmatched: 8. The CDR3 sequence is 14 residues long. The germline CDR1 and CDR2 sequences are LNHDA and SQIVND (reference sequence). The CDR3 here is CASSWSGGVYGYTF. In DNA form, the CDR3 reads TGTGCCAGTAGTTGGTCAGGGGGGGTTTATGGCTACACCTTC.

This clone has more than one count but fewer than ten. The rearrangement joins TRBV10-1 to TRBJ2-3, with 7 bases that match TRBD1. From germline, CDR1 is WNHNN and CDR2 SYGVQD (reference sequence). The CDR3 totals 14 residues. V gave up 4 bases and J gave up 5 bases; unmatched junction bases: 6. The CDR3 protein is CASSAGGPGDTQYF. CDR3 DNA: TGCGCCAGCAGTGCAGGGGGACCGGGAGATACGCAGTATTTT.

CDR3 residues: CASSQVKWTGGYEQYF. CDR3 in DNA: TGCGCCAGCAGCCAAGTCAAGTGGACAGGAGGCTACGAGCAGTACTTC. The rearrangement joins TRBV4-1 to TRBJ2-7; 7 bases agree with TRBD1. This CDR3 is built from 16 residues. V shed 1 base, J shed 3 bases, and the junction held 9 bases outside the gene matches. Germline CDR1 and CDR2: MGHRA and YSYEKL.

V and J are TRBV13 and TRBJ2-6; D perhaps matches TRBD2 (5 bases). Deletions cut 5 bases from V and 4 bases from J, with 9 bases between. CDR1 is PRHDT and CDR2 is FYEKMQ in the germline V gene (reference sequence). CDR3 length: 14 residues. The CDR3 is CASSPTGGANVLTF. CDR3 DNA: TGTGCCAGCAGCCCGACGGGGGGGGCCAACGTCCTGACTTTC.

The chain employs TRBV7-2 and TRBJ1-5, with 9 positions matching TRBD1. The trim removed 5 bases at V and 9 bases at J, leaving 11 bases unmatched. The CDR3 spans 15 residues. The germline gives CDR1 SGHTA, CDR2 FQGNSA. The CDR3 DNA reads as TGTGCCAGCAGCCCGACCCCATTGGGACAGGGGCCCCAGCATTTT. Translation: CASSPTPLGQGPQHF. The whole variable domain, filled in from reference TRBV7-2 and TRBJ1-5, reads GAGVSQSPSNKVTEKGKDVELRCDPISGHTALYWYRQSLGQGLEFLIYFQGNSAPDKSGLPSDRFSAERTGGSVSTLTIQRTQQEDSAVYLCASSPTPLGQGPQHFGDGTRLSIL.

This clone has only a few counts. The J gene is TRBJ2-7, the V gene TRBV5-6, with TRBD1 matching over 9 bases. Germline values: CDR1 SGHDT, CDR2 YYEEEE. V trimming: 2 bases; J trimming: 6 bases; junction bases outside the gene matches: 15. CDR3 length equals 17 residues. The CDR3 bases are TGTGCCAGCAGCTTTCCCCCGAGTACAGGGGGCGACGGCGAGCAGTACTTC. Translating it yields CASSFPPSTGGDGEQYF.

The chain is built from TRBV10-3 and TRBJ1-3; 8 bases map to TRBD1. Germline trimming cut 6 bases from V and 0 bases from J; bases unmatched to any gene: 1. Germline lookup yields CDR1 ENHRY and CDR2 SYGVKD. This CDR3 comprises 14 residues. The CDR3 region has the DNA TGTGCCATCAGGGGACAGGTCTCTGGAAACACCATATATTTT. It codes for CAIRGQVSGNTIYF.

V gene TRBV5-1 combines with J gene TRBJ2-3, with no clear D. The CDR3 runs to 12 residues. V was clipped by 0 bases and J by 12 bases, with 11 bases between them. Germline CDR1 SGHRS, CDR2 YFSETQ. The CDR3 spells CASSLANGPQYF. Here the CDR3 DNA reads TGCGCCAGCAGCTTGGCCAATGGACCCCAGTATTTT.

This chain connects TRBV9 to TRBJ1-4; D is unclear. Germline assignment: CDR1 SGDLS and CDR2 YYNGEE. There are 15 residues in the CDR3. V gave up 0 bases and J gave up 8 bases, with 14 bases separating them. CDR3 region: CASSVDPMGLEKLFF. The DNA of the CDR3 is TGTGCCAGCAGCGTAGACCCCATGGGTTTAGAAAAACTGTTTTTT.

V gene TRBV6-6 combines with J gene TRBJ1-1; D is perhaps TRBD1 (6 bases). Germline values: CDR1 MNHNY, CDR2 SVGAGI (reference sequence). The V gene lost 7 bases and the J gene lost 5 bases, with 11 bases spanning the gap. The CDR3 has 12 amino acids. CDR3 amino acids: CASKERGTEAFF. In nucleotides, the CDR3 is TGTGCCAGCAAGGAGAGGGGGACTGAAGCTTTCTTT.

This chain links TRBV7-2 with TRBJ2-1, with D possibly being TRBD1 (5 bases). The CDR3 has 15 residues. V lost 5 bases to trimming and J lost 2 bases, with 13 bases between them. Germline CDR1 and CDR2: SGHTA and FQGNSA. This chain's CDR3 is CASSLDSLPYNEQFF. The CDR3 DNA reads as TGTGCCAGCAGCCTAGACAGTCTGCCCTACAATGAGCAGTTCTTC.

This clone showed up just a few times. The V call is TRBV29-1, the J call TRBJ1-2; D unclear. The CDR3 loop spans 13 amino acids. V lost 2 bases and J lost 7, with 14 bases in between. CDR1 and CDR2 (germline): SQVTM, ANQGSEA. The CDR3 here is CSVEKTGEVGYTF. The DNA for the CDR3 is TGCAGCGTTGAAAAAACGGGAGAGGTTGGCTACACCTTC.

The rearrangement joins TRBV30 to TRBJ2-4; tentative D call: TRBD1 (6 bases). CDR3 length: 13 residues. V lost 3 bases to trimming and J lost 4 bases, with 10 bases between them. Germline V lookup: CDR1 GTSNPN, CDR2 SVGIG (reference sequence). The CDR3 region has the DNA TGTGCCTGGAGGGGAACAGGGAAAAACATTCAGTACTTC. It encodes CAWRGTGKNIQYF.

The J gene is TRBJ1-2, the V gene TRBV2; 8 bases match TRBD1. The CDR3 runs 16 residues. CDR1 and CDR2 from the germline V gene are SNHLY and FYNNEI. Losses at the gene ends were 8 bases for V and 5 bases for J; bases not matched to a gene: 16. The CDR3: CASAYPLSRQGYGYTF. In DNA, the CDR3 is TGTGCCAGCGCCTACCCCCTCTCCCGACAGGGGTATGGCTACACCTTC.

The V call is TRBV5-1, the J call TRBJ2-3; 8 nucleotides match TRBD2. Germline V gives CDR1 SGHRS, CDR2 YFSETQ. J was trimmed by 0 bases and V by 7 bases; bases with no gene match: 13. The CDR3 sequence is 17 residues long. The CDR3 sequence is CASSWGGGSTSTDTQYF. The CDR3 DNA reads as TGCGCCAGCTCTTGGGGCGGGGGGAGCACTAGCACAGATACGCAGTATTTT.

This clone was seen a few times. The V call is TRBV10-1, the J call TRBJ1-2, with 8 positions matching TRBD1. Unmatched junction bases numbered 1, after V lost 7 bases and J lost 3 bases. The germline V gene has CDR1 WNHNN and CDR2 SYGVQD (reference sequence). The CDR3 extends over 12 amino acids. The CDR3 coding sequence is TGCGCCAGCAAGGACAGGGACTATGGCTACACCTTC. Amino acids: CASKDRDYGYTF.

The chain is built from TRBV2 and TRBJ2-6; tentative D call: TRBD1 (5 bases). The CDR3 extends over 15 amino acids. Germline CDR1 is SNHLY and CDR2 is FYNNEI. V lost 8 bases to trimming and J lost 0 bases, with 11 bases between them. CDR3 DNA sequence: TGTGCCAGCGTATGGGGCAGCTCTGGGGCCAACGTCCTGACTTTC. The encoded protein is CASVWGSSGANVLTF.

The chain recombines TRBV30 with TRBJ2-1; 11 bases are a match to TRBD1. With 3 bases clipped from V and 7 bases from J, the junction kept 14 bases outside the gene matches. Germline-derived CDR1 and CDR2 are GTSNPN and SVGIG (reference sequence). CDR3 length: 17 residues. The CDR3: CAWSGARMGQGGNEQFF. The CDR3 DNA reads TGTGCCTGGAGCGGCGCGCGAATGGGACAGGGGGGAAATGAGCAGTTCTTC.

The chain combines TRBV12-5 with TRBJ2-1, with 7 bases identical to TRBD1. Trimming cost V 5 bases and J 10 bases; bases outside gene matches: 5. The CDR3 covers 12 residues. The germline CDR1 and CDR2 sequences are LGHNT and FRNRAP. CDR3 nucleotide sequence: TGTGCTAGTGGTCAAGGGACAGCCGAGCAGTTCTTC. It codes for CASGQGTAEQFF.

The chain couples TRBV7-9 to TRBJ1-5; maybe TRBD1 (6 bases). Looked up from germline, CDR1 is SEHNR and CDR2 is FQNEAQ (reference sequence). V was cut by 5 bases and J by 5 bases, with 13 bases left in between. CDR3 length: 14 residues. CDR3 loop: CASSPTGYYQPQHF. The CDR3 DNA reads TGTGCCAGCAGCCCAACAGGGTATTATCAGCCCCAGCATTTT.

The CDR3 sequence is CASSEAGSLGETQYF. Written as DNA, the CDR3 is TGTGCCAGCAGTGAAGCGGGATCCCTGGGAGAGACCCAGTACTTC. This sequence joins TRBV6-1 and TRBJ2-5; D is unclear. In germline, CDR1 is MNHNS, CDR2 SASEGT. The V gene lost 0 bases and the J gene lost 4 bases, with 12 bases spanning the gap. CDR3 size: 15 residues.

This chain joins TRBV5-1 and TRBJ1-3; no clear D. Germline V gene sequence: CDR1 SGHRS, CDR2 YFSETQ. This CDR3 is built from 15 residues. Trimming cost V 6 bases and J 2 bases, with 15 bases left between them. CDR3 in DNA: TGCGCCAGCACCGACCCGGGTGGACCTGGAAACACCATATATTTT. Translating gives CASTDPGGPGNTIYF.

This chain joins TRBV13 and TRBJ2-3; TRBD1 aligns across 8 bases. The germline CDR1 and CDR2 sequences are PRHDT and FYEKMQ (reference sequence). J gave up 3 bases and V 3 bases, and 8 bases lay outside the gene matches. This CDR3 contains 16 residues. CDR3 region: CASSFVRTGPTDTQYF. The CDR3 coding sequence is TGTGCCAGCAGCTTCGTCCGGACAGGGCCGACAGATACGCAGTATTTT.

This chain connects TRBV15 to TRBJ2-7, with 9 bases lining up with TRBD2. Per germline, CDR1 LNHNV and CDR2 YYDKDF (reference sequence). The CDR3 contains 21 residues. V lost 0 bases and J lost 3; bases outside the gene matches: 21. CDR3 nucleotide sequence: TGTGCCACCAGCAGAGATCTTCCCTGGGGACTGAGCGGGGGGACCTACTACGAGCAGTACTTC. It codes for CATSRDLPWGLSGGTYYEQYF.

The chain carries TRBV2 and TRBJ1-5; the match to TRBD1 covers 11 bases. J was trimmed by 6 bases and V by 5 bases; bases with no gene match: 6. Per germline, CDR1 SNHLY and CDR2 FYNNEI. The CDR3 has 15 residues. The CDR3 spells CASSTGTGGFQPQHF. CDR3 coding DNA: TGTGCCAGCAGTACCGGGACAGGGGGTTTTCAGCCCCAGCATTTT.